This is a list of T cell receptor beta chains from one sample in a study of cytomegalovirus exposure and HLA in healthy donors. Data came from immunoSEQ multiplex PCR; TCRdb stores just in-frame clones and leaves some out. Among around 150,000 clones, roughly 90% were seen once, and the ten largest hold 2% to 2.5%. Input material: PBMCs. The receptors come from a woman aged 18-29 years in good health and CMV-seronegative. Each CDR3 is given with its conserved first and last residue. The D gene is left open where the match is weak. The listing skips clone size in some rows; elsewhere it reads once, few, many or a size class.

d_gene	v_gene	j_gene	abundance	CDR3nt	CDR3aa
TRBD2	TRBV27	TRBJ2-5	NA	TGTGCCAGCAGTTCGGGACTAGCGTTGGAGACCCAGTACTTC	CASSSGLALETQYF
NA	TRBV5-1	TRBJ1-4	NA	TGCGCCAGCAGGAACAACGATGAAAAACTGTTTTTT	CASRNNDEKLFF
TRBD1	TRBV5-1	TRBJ1-3	few	TGCGCCAGCAGCGCGGACAGGGGGCCTGGAAACACCATATATTTT	CASSADRGPGNTIYF
NA	TRBV2	TRBJ1-5	NA	TGTGCCAGCAGTGAGTCTTATAGCAATCAGCCCCAGCATTTT	CASSESYSNQPQHF
TRBD2	TRBV27	TRBJ2-7	NA	TGTGCCAGCAGTTTAGGGTCCCCGCTAGCGGGCCGCTCCTACGAGCAGTACTTC	CASSLGSPLAGRSYEQYF
TRBD1	TRBV19	TRBJ1-2	NA	TGTGCCAGTAGGATGCCCCGGATCAGGGGGACAGGGGTACGTGGCTACACCTTC	CASRMPRIRGTGVRGYTF
TRBD1	TRBV29-1	TRBJ1-2	NA	TGCAGCGTGGCCCGGACAGGGGGCTCTTTAGGCTACACCTTC	CSVARTGGSLGYTF
TRBD2	TRBV6-4	TRBJ2-3	many	TGTGCCAGCAGTGAAGCGGGGGGCACAGATACGCAGTATTTT	CASSEAGGTDTQYF
TRBD2	TRBV27	TRBJ2-2	NA	TGTGCCAGCAGCCCCGGACTAGTACGCGGGGAGCTGTTTTTT	CASSPGLVRGELFF
TRBD1	TRBV19	TRBJ2-5	few	TGTGCCAGTAGACCTCGACAGGGGGCCTATGAGACCCAGTACTTC	CASRPRQGAYETQYF
TRBD2	TRBV6-5	TRBJ2-1	NA	TGTGCCAGCAGTATAGCGGGGGGTGCAGAGGAGCAGTTCTTC	CASSIAGGAEEQFF
TRBD1	TRBV4-1	TRBJ1-5	NA	TGCGCCAGCAGCCAAGACCCGCCCCGGGACAGGGCTTATGACAATCAGCCCCAGCATTTT	CASSQDPPRDRAYDNQPQHF
NA	TRBV29-1	TRBJ2-7	NA	TGCAGCGTTGAAATAAGGGTGGGGCTTCGGGAGCAGTACTTC	CSVEIRVGLREQYF
NA	TRBV27	TRBJ1-1	NA	TGTGCCAGCAGTTTACGAGTCACGGGGTCTAAGAACACTGAAGCTTTCTTT	CASSLRVTGSKNTEAFF
NA	TRBV15	TRBJ2-1	NA	TGTGCCACCAGCACCTACGGCCGGGCAGGGGTCCTCTACAATGAGCAGTTCTTC	CATSTYGRAGVLYNEQFF
NA	TRBV9	TRBJ2-7	NA	TGTGCCAGCAGCCCCCAATCCGGTCCGTACGAGCAGTACTTC	CASSPQSGPYEQYF
TRBD2	TRBV7-8	TRBJ2-4	once	TGTGCCAGCAGCTTAGATGGGACTAGCGGGAGTTTAAACATTCAGTACTTC	CASSLDGTSGSLNIQYF
NA	TRBV6-1	TRBJ1-2	once	TGTGCCAGCAGTGAATACGGCCAGGGAGGCTACACCTTC	CASSEYGQGGYTF
NA	TRBV4-1	TRBJ2-2	NA	TGCGCCAGCAGCCAAGTCGGGACACTAAGGGGGGAGCTGTTTTTT	CASSQVGTLRGELFF
TRBD1	TRBV5-5	TRBJ2-1	NA	TGTGCCAGCAGCTTCCGCTCCGGGACAGGACTCTACAATGAGCAGTTCTTC	CASSFRSGTGLYNEQFF
NA	TRBV30	TRBJ1-6	NA	TGTGCCTGGAAACCCGGCTCCTATAATTCACCCCTCCACTTT	CAWKPGSYNSPLHF
TRBD1	TRBV19	TRBJ1-1	NA	TGTGCCAGTAGCCCTATCCGGGACAGGGGACCGAACACTGAAGCTTTCTTT	CASSPIRDRGPNTEAFF
NA	TRBV19	TRBJ2-7	few	TGTGCCAGTAGTAGAGTCGGGCAAGGCGGGTCCTACGAGCAGTACTTC	CASSRVGQGGSYEQYF
TRBD2	TRBV5-5	TRBJ2-7	NA	TGTGCCAGCAGCTTGGAGGGGGGGACTAGCTGGTACGAGCAGTACTTC	CASSLEGGTSWYEQYF
NA	TRBV19	TRBJ2-4	few	TGTGCCAGTAGCCCAGGGGGGTATGTATATGGCAAAAACATTCAGTACTTC	CASSPGGYVYGKNIQYF
NA	TRBV7-2	TRBJ2-5	few	TGTGCCAGCAGCCCCCGCACAGGGTTCCAAGAGACCCAGTACTTC	CASSPRTGFQETQYF
NA	TRBV10-3	TRBJ2-7	NA	TGTGCCATCAGTGGGGGGAGGAGCTCCTACGAGCAGTACTTC	CAISGGRSSYEQYF